Below, one T cell receptor (beta chain) is given with its context. These data originate in a study of T cell changes during pregnancy in multiple sclerosis. Germline V CDR1 and CDR2: SGHRS, YFSETQ. This CDR3 comprises 11 residues. The J segment lost 8 bases and the V segment lost 2 bases, leaving 0 bases of the junction unmatched. Libraries were prepared by immunoSEQ multiplex PCR; TCRdb keeps only in-frame clonotypes and omits some of them. Among 30,000 to 40,000 clones listed, roughly 87% were seen once. This specimen was CD8+ T cells from peripheral blood mononuclear cells, taken in the second trimester of pregnancy. The chain carries TRBV5-1 and TRBJ1-1; TRBD1 matches 7 bases. The clonotype was recovered from a female donor with multiple sclerosis, enrolled in a pregnancy study. CDR3: CASSLQGEAFF. The CDR3 region has the DNA TGCGCCAGCAGCTTACAGGGGGAAGCTTTCTTT.